A single sample gave rise to the 14 T cell receptor beta chains below, sequenced in a study of radiation and T cells in renal cell carcinoma. Here immunoSEQ multiplex PCR was the method, and the copy in TCRdb shows in-frame clones only, minus some. Here the sample spans approximately 140,000 clones, over 65% being singletons. The time point denotes: baseline pretreatment blood. Noted treatment: 15 Gy SBRT to primary tumor, nephrectomy 4 weeks later. Material: blood, obtained from a patient whose treatment included radiotherapy and nephrectomy. The origin of the receptors is a woman aged 45-65 years with renal cell carcinoma.

This sequence joins TRBV7-8 and TRBJ2-7; D is unclear. This CDR3 comprises 14 residues. In germline, CDR1 is SGHVS, CDR2 FQNEAQ. V lost 1 base, J lost 2 bases, and 9 bases lay in between. The CDR3 sequence is CASSLVRIPYEQYF. The CDR3 DNA sequence: TGTGCCAGCAGCTTAGTACGGATCCCCTACGAGCAGTACTTC.

The V call is TRBV18, the J call TRBJ1-2, with 11 bases matching TRBD1. The V gene's germline CDR1 is KGHSH and CDR2 LQKENI. The CDR3 runs 14 residues. V lost 6 bases to trimming and J lost 5 bases; unmatched junction nucleotides: 5. This CDR3 is CASSSGTGGYGYTF. The CDR3 region has the DNA TGTGCCAGCTCGTCCGGGACAGGGGGATATGGCTACACCTTC.

The V and J genes are TRBV5-1 and TRBJ2-7, with TRBD1 matching over 7 bases. Germline V gene sequence: CDR1 SGHRS, CDR2 YFSETQ. The CDR3 has 14 residues. V lost 4 bases and J lost 0; bases outside the gene matches: 4. This CDR3 reads CASSPGQFSYEQYF. The CDR3 nucleotides read TGCGCCAGCAGCCCGGGACAGTTCTCCTACGAGCAGTACTTC. The variable domain in full, with the rest retrieved from reference TRBV5-1 and TRBJ2-7, is KAGVTQTPRYLIKTRGQQVTLSCSPISGHRSVSWYQQTPGQGLQFLFEYFSETQRNKGNFPGRFSGRQFSNSRSEMNVSTLELGDSALYLCASSPGQFSYEQYFGPGTRLTVT.

The J gene is TRBJ2-3, the V gene TRBV7-6, with 8 bases aligning to TRBD2. V shed 3 bases and J 4 bases; nucleotides not matched to a gene: 3. The CDR3 is 14 residues long. The germline gives CDR1 SGHVS, CDR2 FNYEAQ. CDR3 sequence reads: CASSFRREADTQYF. In DNA, the CDR3 is TGTGCCAGCAGCTTTAGGCGGGAGGCAGATACGCAGTATTTT.

The chain joins TRBV2 to TRBJ2-7, with a possible D match to TRBD2 (5 bases). V was shortened by 4 bases and J by 6 bases, with 19 bases between the two germline ends. CDR1 is SNHLY and CDR2 is FYNNEI in the germline V gene. CDR3 length: 15 amino acids. The CDR3 sequence: CASSVLPDSSGEQYF. The DNA for the CDR3 is TGTGCCAGCAGTGTGTTGCCGGACTCGTCAGGCGAGCAGTACTTC.

Here the CDR3 DNA reads TGCGCCAGCAGCCCCTCCCGGGAGGCCTACGAGCAGTACTTC. This sequence encodes CASSPSREAYEQYF. The chain carries TRBV4-1 and TRBJ2-7, with TRBD2 matching over 7 bases. V lost 4 bases and J lost 2; bases outside the gene matches: 5. This CDR3 is built from 14 residues. Germline-derived CDR1 and CDR2 are MGHRA and YSYEKL.

The genes are TRBV19 and TRBJ1-5, with a possible D match to TRBD1 (5 bases). Germline-derived CDR1 and CDR2 are LNHDA and SQIVND (reference sequence). Trimming stripped 3 bases from V and 0 bases from J, with 9 bases between. CDR3 length: 15 residues. This CDR3 is CASSMGGVSNQPQHF. The DNA for the CDR3 is TGTGCCAGTAGTATGGGAGGGGTTAGCAATCAGCCCCAGCATTTT.

The chain is built from TRBV29-1 and TRBJ2-4, with D possibly being TRBD2 (5 bases). The length of the CDR3 is 12 residues. Trimming stripped 6 bases from V and 5 bases from J, with 11 bases between. Germline V lookup: CDR1 SQVTM, CDR2 ANQGSEA. CDR3 in DNA: TGCAGCGTCGCGGACGGGGAAAACATTCAGTACTTC. It is translated as CSVADGENIQYF.

This chain links TRBV7-9 with TRBJ2-7; TRBD1 agrees at 7 bases. The CDR3 has 14 amino acids. Germline assignment: CDR1 SEHNR and CDR2 FQNEAQ (reference sequence). V was clipped by 1 base and J by 2 bases; unmatched bases: 2. CDR3 region: CASSLDTGAYEQYF. The CDR3 DNA is TGTGCCAGCAGCTTAGATACAGGGGCCTACGAGCAGTACTTC.

This clone occurred a few times. The chain has TRBV2 and TRBJ1-1, with 7 bases lining up with TRBD1. The germline V gene encodes CDR1 SNHLY and CDR2 FYNNEI. The length of the CDR3 is 15 residues. Trimming cost V 2 bases and J 1 base; bases outside gene matches: 4. The CDR3 protein is CASSEQGVQNTEAFF. CDR3 nucleotides: TGTGCCAGCAGTGAACAGGGGGTTCAGAACACTGAAGCTTTCTTT.

The chain joins TRBV6-5 to TRBJ1-5, with D perhaps TRBD1 (5 bases). CDR1 is MNHEY and CDR2 is SVGAGI in the germline V gene. V was shortened by 6 bases and J by 1 base, with 10 bases between the two germline ends. This CDR3 spans 14 amino acids. In DNA form, the CDR3 reads TGTGCCAGCAGGCCCAGACAGAGCAATCAGCCCCAGCATTTT. Amino acids: CASRPRQSNQPQHF.

In its sample, this clone was seen a few times. V and J are TRBV19 and TRBJ2-5, with D perhaps TRBD1 (5 bases). The CDR3 runs 13 residues. V was pared by 4 bases and J by 5 bases, with 11 bases between. Germline-derived CDR1 and CDR2 are LNHDA and SQIVND (reference sequence). CDR3: CASSTGFGETQYF. In DNA form, the CDR3 reads TGTGCCAGTAGTACAGGGTTTGGGGAGACCCAGTACTTC. Combining the CDR3 with reference TRBV19 and TRBJ2-5 gives the whole variable domain DGGITQSPKYLFRKEGQNVTLSCEQNLNHDAMYWYRQDPGQGLRLIYYSQIVNDFQKGDIAEGYSVSREKKESFPLTVTSAQKNPTAFYLCASSTGFGETQYFGPGTRLLVL.

The chain is built from TRBV7-8 and TRBJ2-2; D is undetermined. Germline-derived CDR1 and CDR2 are SGHVS and FQNEAQ. The CDR3 has 17 residues. V was pared by 5 bases and J by 2 bases, with 18 bases between. CDR3 loop: CASSKRRTPSNTGELFF. The DNA for the CDR3 is TGTGCCAGCAGCAAAAGAAGGACCCCGTCAAACACCGGGGAGCTGTTTTTT.

The gene calls are TRBV7-2 and TRBJ2-7, with 12 bases identical to TRBD2. This CDR3 region has 17 residues. Germline V gives CDR1 SGHTA, CDR2 FQGNSA. Trimming took 4 bases from V and 5 from J; bases not matched to a gene: 12. The CDR3 is CASSSRWASGRAHEQYF. CDR3 bases: TGTGCCAGCAGCTCGAGGTGGGCTAGCGGGAGGGCCCACGAGCAGTACTTC.